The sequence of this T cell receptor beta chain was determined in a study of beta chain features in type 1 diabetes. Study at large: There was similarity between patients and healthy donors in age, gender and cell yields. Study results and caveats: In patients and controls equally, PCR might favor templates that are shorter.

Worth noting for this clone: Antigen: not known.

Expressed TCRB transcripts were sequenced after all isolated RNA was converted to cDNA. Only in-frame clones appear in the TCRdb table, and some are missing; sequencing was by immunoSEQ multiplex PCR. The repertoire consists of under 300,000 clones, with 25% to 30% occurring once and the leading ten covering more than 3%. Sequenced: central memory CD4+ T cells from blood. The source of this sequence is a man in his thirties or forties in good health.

CDR3 region: CASSLSRPAGEQYF. As DNA, the CDR3 is TGTGCCAGCAGCCTATCAAGGCCCGCCGGGGAGCAGTACTTC. V and J are TRBV11-2 and TRBJ2-7; D not certain. This CDR3 region has 14 residues. Germline V CDR1 and CDR2: SGHAT, FQNNGV. V was cut by 5 bases and J by 7 bases, with 18 bases left in between.